This TCR beta chain stems from a study of CD8+ T cells in alopecia areata. Study-level findings and limits: Resident alphabeta T-cell populations of normal skin are likewise subject to sequencing in scalp samples.

Reverse transcription of extracted RNA yielded cDNA, which provided the sequencing template. Method: immunoSEQ multiplex PCR; TCRdb's copy keeps in-frame clones and lacks some. Of some 170,000 clones in the sample, roughly 60% were seen once. In its sample, this clone was seen a few times. Its antigen remains unknown. V gave up 2 bases and J gave up 4 bases, with 11 bases separating them. The CDR3 runs to 13 residues. Germline V gene sequence: CDR1 GTSNPN, CDR2 SVGIG (reference sequence). The chain has TRBV30 and TRBJ1-2; no clear D gene. The TCR comes from a human donor with alopecia areata. The sample was CD4+ T cells sorted from blood, taken at week 0. The CDR3 DNA reads TGTGCCTGGAGTTCAGCAGGAGGCTATGGCTACACCTTC. It encodes CAWSSAGGYGYTF.